Each of the 25 T cell receptor beta chains below was sequenced from the same sample in a study of identical twins (dated by TCRdb to about 2016). To prepare the library, 5' RACE was applied. Sequenced on an Illumina HiSeq 2000. In-frame beta chains were kept once TCRdb had trimmed the public reads at Q25 with fastp and called clones with MiXCR. Each entry is one CDR3 protein sequence, shown with its most common DNA and genes. The sample includes about 250,000 distinct CDR3 sequences, with more than 12% observed a single time. Together, the top ten hold about 9% of the sample. The sample comprised memory (CD45RO+) T cells sorted from blood. In the paper's terms, the cell subset or site label means: CD45RO+ enriched T cells. All receptors come from a woman aged 18-29 years in good health.

Of note for this clonotype: This may come from a read error, since a much larger clone is one base off. The chain has TRBV3-1 and TRBJ1-1; 8 bases are a match to TRBD1. Germline V gene lookup returns CDR1 LGHDT and CDR2 YNNKEL (reference sequence). Unmatched junction bases numbered 4, after V lost 1 base and J lost 6 bases. The CDR3 contains 14 residues. In DNA, the CDR3 is TGTGCCAGCAGCCAAGCAGGGGGCGTAGCTGAAGCTTTCTTT. This sequence encodes CASSQAGGVAEAFF.

This clonotype has more than one count but fewer than ten. The rearrangement links TRBV5-1 to TRBJ2-1; D is tentatively TRBD1 or TRBD2 (6 bases each). Trimming left V 0 bases short and J 4 bases short, with 11 bases between. Per the germline V gene, CDR1 is SGHRS and CDR2 is YFSETQ. The CDR3 is 15 amino acids. In DNA form, the CDR3 reads TGCGCCAGCAGCTTGGCGGGGGCCCCATACAATGAGCAGTTCTTC. Amino acid sequence: CASSLAGAPYNEQFF.

This clonotype was detected ten times or more. The CDR3 DNA is TGCAGCGCCCCCACGATGGCGAACAATGAGCAGTTCTTC. Protein: CSAPTMANNEQFF. The rearrangement links TRBV29-1 to TRBJ2-1; the D is unclear. Deletions cut 7 bases from V and 5 bases from J, with 15 bases between. Germline V lookup: CDR1 SQVTM, CDR2 ANQGSEA. The CDR3 is made up of 13 amino acids.

This clonotype was counted ten times or more. This chain joins TRBV12-3 or TRBV12-4 and TRBJ2-7; 8 nucleotides agree with TRBD1. V dropped 7 bases and J dropped 3; count of bases not matched to a gene: 8. The CDR3 contains 14 residues. This chain's CDR3 is CASTTGDGYYEQYF. CDR3 nucleotide sequence: TGTGCCAGCACGACAGGGGATGGGTACTACGAGCAGTACTTC.

This clonotype was detected a few times. The J gene is TRBJ1-5, the V gene TRBV11-2; D remains ambiguous. V shed 4 bases and J shed 5 bases, with 9 bases lying between them. CDR1 and CDR2 from the germline V gene are SGHAT and FQNNGV. CDR3 length equals 13 residues. The CDR3 loop is CASSSSGDQPQHF. CDR3 bases: TGTGCCAGCAGCTCTTCCGGGGATCAGCCCCAGCATTTT.

The chain employs TRBV14 and TRBJ2-2; maybe TRBD2 (6 bases). This CDR3 has 16 residues. The V gene lost 0 bases and the J gene lost 7 bases, with 15 bases spanning the gap. Germline V gene sequence: CDR1 SGHDN, CDR2 FVKESK. DNA for the CDR3: TGTGCCAGCAGCCAAGATCGAACGGGAGCTTACGGGGAGCTGTTTTTT. As protein: CASSQDRTGAYGELFF.

This clonotype has a single count. A much larger clone lies a single base off, so this may be a read error. The gene calls are TRBV7-9 and TRBJ2-1; TRBD2 might be the D (5 bases). Trimming shortened V by 8 bases and J by 9 bases, and 17 bases separated the two germline ends. The CDR3 loop spans 13 amino acids. Looked up from germline, CDR1 is SEHNR and CDR2 is FQNEAQ (reference sequence). CDR3 region: CASHQEGSSEQFF. The CDR3 DNA follows: TGTGCCAGCCACCAGGAAGGGAGTTCTGAGCAGTTCTTC. Together with reference TRBV7-9 and TRBJ2-1, the CDR3 gives the full variable domain: DTGVSQNPRHKITKRGQNVTFRCDPISEHNRLYWYRQTLGQGPEFLTYFQNEAQLEKSRLLSDRFSAERPKGSFSTLEIQRTEQGDSAMYLCASHQEGSSEQFFGPGTRLTVL.

This clonotype was observed at least ten times. This chain joins TRBV4-3 and TRBJ1-5, with D hard to call. This CDR3 is built from 15 residues. CDR1 and CDR2 from the germline V gene are LGHNA and YSLEER. With 0 bases removed from V and 3 bases from J, the gap between germline ends came to 9 bases. CDR3 sequence: CASSQDHRFNQPQHF. CDR3 DNA: TGCGCCAGCAGCCAAGATCACCGTTTCAATCAGCCCCAGCATTTT.

The chain combines TRBV6-1 with TRBJ1-5, with D perhaps matching TRBD1 (5 bases). Trimming pared 4 bases from V and 4 bases from J, leaving 8 bases between. This CDR3 is built from 13 residues. Germline V gene data show CDR1 as MNHNS and CDR2 as SASEGT. CDR3 in amino acids: CASSVYRNQPQHF. DNA for the CDR3: TGTGCCAGCAGTGTCTACAGGAATCAGCCCCAGCATTTT.

Many counts were recorded for this clonotype. This rearrangement joins TRBV6-5 to TRBJ1-6; the D is unclear. The V gene's germline CDR1 is MNHEY and CDR2 SVGAGI. The CDR3 is made up of 14 amino acids. Trimming removed 2 bases from V and 8 bases from J, with 10 bases in between. In nucleotides, the CDR3 is TGTGCCAGCAGTTACAGGGCAAGAGATTCACCCCTCCACTTT. Its protein is CASSYRARDSPLHF.

This clonotype was picked up a small number of times. The chain combines TRBV20-1 with TRBJ2-4, with TRBD1 matching 7 bases. Germline-derived CDR1 and CDR2 are DFQATT and SNEGSKA (reference sequence). This CDR3 is 16 amino acids long. The ends lost 3 bases at V and 0 bases at J; junction bases unmatched: 8. DNA for the CDR3: TGCAGTGCTAGTAGGGGACAGTCTCTAGCCAAAAACATTCAGTACTTC. Protein product: CSASRGQSLAKNIQYF.

This clonotype was observed a handful of times. The V call is TRBV12-3 or TRBV12-4, the J call TRBJ2-5, with D maybe TRBD2 (5 bases). Trimming left V 5 bases short and J 7 bases short, with 17 bases between. CDR3 length equals 14 residues. CDR3 nucleotides: TGTGCCAGCAGTATGCCCACTAGAGAGGGGACCCAGTACTTC. It codes for CASSMPTREGTQYF.

V gene TRBV7-7 combines with J gene TRBJ1-4, with TRBD1 matching 7 bases. The V and J ends lost 1 base and 5 bases, in that order; junction bases with no gene match: 1. Looked up from germline, CDR1 is SSHAT and CDR2 is FNYEAQ (reference sequence). The CDR3 runs 14 residues. CDR3 in amino acids: CASSLGGQNEKLFF. CDR3 DNA sequence: TGTGCCAGCAGCTTAGGGGGACAGAATGAAAAACTGTTTTTT.

This clonotype was seen a few times. The chain couples TRBV10-3 to TRBJ1-1; D perhaps matches TRBD1 (5 bases). V lost 3 bases to trimming and J lost 1 base, with 12 bases between them. The CDR3 runs 15 residues. Germline V lookup: CDR1 ENHRY, CDR2 SYGVKD. The CDR3, as DNA: TGTGCCATCAGTGACTTAGGGGATGAGAACACTGAAGCTTTCTTT. It codes for CAISDLGDENTEAFF.

In this sample, this clonotype turned up a few times. The chain combines TRBV20-1 with TRBJ2-5, with TRBD2 identical over 7 bases. The CDR3 has 12 residues. Unmatched junction bases numbered 1, after V lost 4 bases and J lost 2 bases. Germline assignment: CDR1 DFQATT and CDR2 SNEGSKA (reference sequence). The CDR3 DNA is TGCAGTGCTACTAGCGGACAAGAGACCCAGTACTTC. Its protein product is CSATSGQETQYF.

The sample holds many counts of this clonotype. The rearrangement links TRBV5-6 to TRBJ2-1; D is ambiguous. Trimming left V 4 bases short and J 6 bases short, with 14 bases between. This CDR3 region has 14 residues. CDR1 is SGHDT and CDR2 is YYEEEE in the germline V gene. DNA for the CDR3: TGTGCCAGCAGCCATCTTGGACCGGGCAATGAGCAGTTCTTC. This translates into CASSHLGPGNEQFF.

This clonotype showed up just a few times. The chain links TRBV6-1 to TRBJ2-5, with TRBD1 identical over 12 bases. The V gene's germline CDR1 is MNHNS and CDR2 SASEGT. The CDR3 is 14 residues long. V dropped 7 bases and J dropped 4; count of bases not matched to a gene: 4. CDR3: CASTGTGGSETQYF. The CDR3, as DNA: TGTGCCAGCACCGGGACAGGGGGCTCAGAGACCCAGTACTTC.

The chain combines TRBV29-1 with TRBJ1-5, with D maybe TRBD1 (6 bases). Germline loops: CDR1 SQVTM, CDR2 ANQGSEA. This CDR3 region has 13 residues. Deletions cut 6 bases from V and 0 bases from J, with 9 bases between. The CDR3 reads CSVGGYSNQPQHF. CDR3 DNA sequence: TGCAGCGTGGGGGGCTATAGCAATCAGCCCCAGCATTTT.

This clonotype was observed many times. This chain joins TRBV14 and TRBJ2-1, with unresolved D. Germline CDR1 reads SGHDN; CDR2 reads FVKESK. CDR3 length: 15 residues. Trimming removed 5 bases at V and 9 bases at J, with 20 bases between. CDR3 in amino acids: CASSLPGSHLVEQFF. The CDR3 coding sequence is TGTGCCAGCAGCTTACCGGGTTCGCACCTAGTTGAGCAGTTCTTC. The entire variable domain, with the rest obtained from reference TRBV14 and TRBJ2-1, is as follows: EAGVTQFPSHSVIEKGQTVTLRCDPISGHDNLYWYRRVMGKEIKFLLHFVKESKQDESGMPNNRFLAERTGGTYSTLKVQPAELEDSGVYFCASSLPGSHLVEQFFGPGTRLTVL.

This clonotype was seen more than once but under ten times. The rearrangement links TRBV7-2 to TRBJ1-2; D uncertain. Per the germline V gene, CDR1 is SGHTA and CDR2 is FQGNSA. This CDR3 is 12 amino acids long. Trimming shortened V by 3 bases and J by 14 bases, and 16 bases separated the two germline ends. This CDR3 reads CASSFEGWGSTF. The CDR3 DNA reads as TGTGCCAGCAGCTTCGAAGGTTGGGGATCGACCTTC.

This clonotype occurred many times. The gene calls are TRBV5-6 and TRBJ2-7; possibly TRBD2 for D (5 bases). The CDR3 covers 14 residues. Trimming cost V 5 bases and J 0 bases, with 12 bases left between them. From germline, CDR1 is SGHDT and CDR2 YYEEEE. The CDR3 region is CASRDWAHSYEQYF. In nucleotides, the CDR3 is TGTGCCAGCAGGGACTGGGCCCACTCCTACGAGCAGTACTTC.

At least ten counts were recorded for this clonotype. The chain has TRBV25-1 and TRBJ2-6, with no clear D. Germline V gives CDR1 MGHDK, CDR2 SYGVNS. This CDR3 region has 13 residues. The V gene lost 7 bases and the J gene lost 0 bases, with 4 bases spanning the gap. The CDR3 spells CASTDSGANVLTF. The CDR3 nucleotides are TGTGCCAGCACTGACTCTGGGGCCAACGTCCTGACTTTC.

This clonotype was seen more than once but under ten times. This clone may be a read error of a much larger clone one base away. CDR3 sequence reads: CASSIQGNTEAFF. The DNA of the CDR3 is TGTGCCAGCAGCATACAGGGGAACACTGAAGCTTTCTTT. The chain joins TRBV21-1 to TRBJ1-1; TRBD1 was called by the table and not checked on the DNA. TRBV21-1 is a recognized pseudogene. The CDR3 length is 13 residues.

The V gene is TRBV13, the J gene TRBJ2-7, with D possibly being TRBD2 (6 bases). Germline CDR1 is PRHDT and CDR2 is FYEKMQ (reference sequence). V was cut by 5 bases and J by 3 bases, with 14 bases left in between. This CDR3 is built from 14 residues. The CDR3: CASSPRQGGYEQYF. The CDR3, as DNA: TGTGCCAGCAGCCCCCGCCAGGGAGGCTACGAGCAGTACTTC.

This clonotype was found many times. This chain links TRBV3-1 with TRBJ1-6; TRBD1 aligns across 8 bases. The V segment lost 3 bases and the J segment 6 bases; nucleotides outside the gene matches: 4. The CDR3 covers 15 residues. Looked up from germline, CDR1 is LGHDT and CDR2 is YNNKEL (reference sequence). The CDR3 nucleotides are TGTGCCAGCAGCCAGCAGGGGGCGCGTAATTCACCCCTCCACTTT. It yields the protein CASSQQGARNSPLHF.